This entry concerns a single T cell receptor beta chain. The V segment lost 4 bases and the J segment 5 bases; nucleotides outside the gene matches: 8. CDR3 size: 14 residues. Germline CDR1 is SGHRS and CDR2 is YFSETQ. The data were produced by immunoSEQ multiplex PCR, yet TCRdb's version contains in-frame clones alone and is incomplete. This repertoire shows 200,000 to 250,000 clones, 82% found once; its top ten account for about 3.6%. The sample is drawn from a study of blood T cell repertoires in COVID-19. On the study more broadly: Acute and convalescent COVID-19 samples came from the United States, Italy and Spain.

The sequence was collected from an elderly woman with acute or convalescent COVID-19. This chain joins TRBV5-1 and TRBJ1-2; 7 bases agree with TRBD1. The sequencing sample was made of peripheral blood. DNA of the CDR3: TGCGCCAGCAGCGTGACAGGGCCGGGGTATGGCTACACCTTC. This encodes CASSVTGPGYGYTF.